These 8 T cell receptor beta chains came from one sample sequenced in a study of OX40 agonist ivuxolimab in advanced cancers. Libraries were made using the immunoSEQ multiplex PCR assay. This is the immuneACCESS table as TCRdb keeps it, with only in-frame sequences that have V and J called. A part of the clones is gone; compared with another copy, unresolved V genes explain less than half, and the rest is unexplained. In all, the sample holds under 90,000 clones, and about nine tenths of those were seen once. The ten most abundant clones make up 1.5% to 2% of the sample. The sequencing here drew on CD4+ or CD8+ T cells sorted from blood, taken in a trial of the OX40 agonist ivuxolimab. The receptors were sampled from an adult with an advanced solid tumor such as melanoma, head and neck, liver or kidney cancer.

The chain has TRBV28 and TRBJ2-3; 7 nucleotides agree with TRBD1. V shed 5 bases, J shed 3 bases, and the junction held 11 bases outside the gene matches. The CDR3 loop spans 16 amino acids. Germline-derived CDR1 and CDR2 are MDHEN and SYDVKM. The CDR3: CASSAQGTPGTDTQYF. The CDR3 DNA is TGTGCCAGCAGTGCACAGGGGACCCCGGGGACAGATACGCAGTATTTT.

The V and J genes are TRBV11-3 and TRBJ1-1; D is unresolved. Germline V gene data show CDR1 as SGHNT and CDR2 as YENEEA. The ends were cut back, 1 base at V and 2 bases at J, with 11 bases in the middle. The CDR3 length is 15 residues. The CDR3 DNA sequence: TGTGCCAGCAGCTTAGTCGGCAGCCAAAACACTGAAGCTTTCTTT. Protein product: CASSLVGSQNTEAFF.

The CDR3 sequence: CASSQDNYEQYF. The CDR3 nucleotides are TGTGCCAGCAGCCAAGATAACTACGAGCAGTACTTC. The V gene is TRBV4-2, the J gene TRBJ2-7; no clear D. Germline V CDR1 and CDR2: LGHNA, YNFKEQ. CDR3 size: 12 residues. V lost 0 bases to trimming and J lost 3 bases, with 3 bases between them.

The chain employs TRBV28 and TRBJ1-5; D gene uncertain. The V end was cut by 6 bases, the J end by 2 bases, with 14 bases between. The CDR3 totals 15 residues. Germline V gives CDR1 MDHEN, CDR2 SYDVKM. CDR3 region: CASSRPGVGNQPQHF. The CDR3 DNA sequence: TGTGCCAGCAGCCGTCCGGGCGTTGGCAATCAGCCCCAGCATTTT.

The chain couples TRBV7-6 to TRBJ2-1; 8 nucleotides line up with TRBD2. Germline CDR1 is SGHVS and CDR2 is FNYEAQ. This CDR3 has 12 residues. V lost 4 bases to trimming and J lost 16 bases; unmatched junction nucleotides: 9. CDR3 region: CASSSTGTSHFF. As DNA, the CDR3 is TGTGCCAGCAGCTCGACCGGGACTAGTCATTTCTTC. The full variable domain, completed using reference TRBV7-6 and TRBJ2-1, is GAGVSQSPRYKVTKRGQDVALRCDPISGHVSLYWYRQALGQGPEFLTYFNYEAQQDKSGLPNDRFSAERPEGSISTLTIQRTEQRDSAMYRCASSSTGTSHFFGPGTRLTVL.

This chain joins TRBV7-2 and TRBJ2-7; a possible D gene is TRBD1 (5 bases). From germline, CDR1 is SGHTA and CDR2 FQGNSA. There are 12 residues in the CDR3. Trimming cost V 5 bases and J 2 bases, with 7 bases left between them. The CDR3 bases are TGTGCCAGCAGCAAGACAGCCTACGAGCAGTACTTC. Protein product: CASSKTAYEQYF.

The chain couples TRBV18 to TRBJ2-1; TRBD2 aligns across 9 bases. The CDR3 runs to 15 residues. CDR1 and CDR2 (germline): KGHSH, LQKENI. V lost 1 base to trimming and J lost 8 bases; unmatched junction nucleotides: 6. CDR3 nucleotides: TGTGCCAGCTCACCACTAGCGGGGGTTTCGGATGAGCAGTTCTTC. Protein sequence: CASSPLAGVSDEQFF.

For the CDR3, the DNA is TGTGCCAGCATTCCACCGGGACTAGCGGGAGTAGAGACCCAGTACTTC. It encodes CASIPPGLAGVETQYF. V is TRBV7-9 and J is TRBJ2-5; 14 positions agree with TRBD2. CDR1 SEHNR and CDR2 FQNEAQ come from the germline V gene (reference sequence). The CDR3 totals 16 residues. V shed 7 bases, J shed 4 bases, and the junction held 8 bases outside the gene matches. Together with reference TRBV7-9 and TRBJ2-5, the CDR3 gives the full variable domain: DTGVSQNPRHKITKRGQNVTFRCDPISEHNRLYWYRQTLGQGPEFLTYFQNEAQLEKSRLLSDRFSAERPKGSFSTLEIQRTEQGDSAMYLCASIPPGLAGVETQYFGPGTRLLVL.